The clone carrying this T cell receptor (beta chain) was detected once. Its matching antigen is unknown. The data are from a study of CD8 T cells in ankylosing spondylitis. Notes on the study in general: Prior literature has documented some motif variants in synovial fluid and blood from reactive arthritis. Disease-linked clones bore a CD8+ phenotype, appearing relatively rarely in peripheral blood. Apparently characteristic of ankylosing spondylitis blood was a TCR beta motif (fewer than ten highly homologous variants).

Construction of TCR beta libraries was performed using quantitative 5'-RACE with molecular barcodes. TCRdb fed the 5' RACE reads into MiXCR, producing one record per CDR3 protein. The sample has 30,000 to 35,000 distinct CDR3 sequences; about 30% are singletons. The CDR3 extends over 15 amino acids. Trimming shortened V by 4 bases and J by 0 bases, and 15 bases separated the two germline ends. Germline V gives CDR1 GTSNPN, CDR2 SVGIG (reference sequence). Sequenced: synovial fluid, either unsorted or a sorted T cell fraction (not recorded which). The clonotype was recovered from a male donor with ankylosing spondylitis. V usage is TRBV30 and J usage is TRBJ1-1; weak D call: TRBD1 (6 bases). This CDR3 reads CAWNSRGRVNTEAFF. In DNA, the CDR3 is TGTGCCTGGAATAGTCGGGGGCGGGTGAACACTGAAGCTTTCTTT.